This T cell receptor beta chain was sequenced for a study of human T cells and chemical hapten exposure. Per the germline V gene, CDR1 is MNHEY and CDR2 is SVGEGT. The CDR3 spans 12 residues. V gave up 6 bases and J gave up 9 bases, with 12 bases separating them. Sample time point: patch test 3, about 24 weeks after DPC sensitization. Treatment specified: therapeutic diphenylcyclopropenone sensitization with weekly scalp DPC. One entry per CDR3 protein results from TCRdb running MiXCR on the RACE reads. This table has about 170,000 distinct CDR3 sequences, about a quarter appearing once. This clonotype was recorded at least ten times.

Sequenced here: whole blood, sampled in connection with sensitization to the hapten diphenylcyclopropenone (DPC). The rearrangement joins TRBV6-2 or TRBV6-3 to TRBJ2-1, with D hard to call. This receptor was taken from a woman aged 18-30 years with alopecia areata. Some clones in this sample may be carry-over from other donors' samples. CDR3 region: CASSLLGVEQFF. In DNA, the CDR3 is TGTGCCAGCAGCCTCTTGGGTGTTGAGCAGTTCTTC.